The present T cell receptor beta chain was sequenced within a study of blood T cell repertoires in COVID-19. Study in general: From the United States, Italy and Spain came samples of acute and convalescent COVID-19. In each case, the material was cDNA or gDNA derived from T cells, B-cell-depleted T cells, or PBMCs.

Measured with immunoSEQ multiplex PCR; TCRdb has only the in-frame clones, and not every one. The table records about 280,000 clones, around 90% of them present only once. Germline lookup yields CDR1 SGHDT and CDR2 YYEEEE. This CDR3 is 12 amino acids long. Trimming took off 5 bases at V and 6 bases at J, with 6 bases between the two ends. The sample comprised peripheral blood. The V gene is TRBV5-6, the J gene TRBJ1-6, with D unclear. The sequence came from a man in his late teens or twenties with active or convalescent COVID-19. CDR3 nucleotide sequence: TGTGCCAGCAGTTCTCTTAATTCACCCCTCCACTTT. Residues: CASSSLNSPLHF.